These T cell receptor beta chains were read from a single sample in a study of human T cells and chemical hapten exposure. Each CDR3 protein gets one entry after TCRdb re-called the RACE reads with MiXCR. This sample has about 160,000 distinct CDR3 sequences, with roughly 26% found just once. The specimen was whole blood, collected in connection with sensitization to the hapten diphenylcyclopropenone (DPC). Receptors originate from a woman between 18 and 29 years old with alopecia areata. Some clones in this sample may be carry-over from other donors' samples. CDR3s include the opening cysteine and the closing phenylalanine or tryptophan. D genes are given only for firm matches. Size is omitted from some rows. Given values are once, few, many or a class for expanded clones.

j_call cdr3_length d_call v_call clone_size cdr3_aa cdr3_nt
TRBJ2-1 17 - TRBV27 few CASSFLAAASSYNEQFF TGTGCCAGCAGTTTCCTGGCGGCGGCTAGCTCCTACAATGAGCAGTTCTTC
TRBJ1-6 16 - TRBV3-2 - CASSQVARRTSNPLHF TGTGCCAGCAGCCAAGTTGCCCGCCGGACGTCTAACCCCCTCCACTTT
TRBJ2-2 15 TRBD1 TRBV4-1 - CASSQADRENGELFF TGCGCCAGCAGCCAAGCGGACAGGGAAAACGGGGAGCTGTTTTTT
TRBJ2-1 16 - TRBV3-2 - CASSQDRGETWREQFF TGTGCCAGCAGCCAAGATCGTGGGGAGACTTGGCGGGAGCAGTTCTTC
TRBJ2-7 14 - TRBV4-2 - CASSQVTGTYEQYF TGTGCCAGCAGCCAAGTTACGGGGACCTACGAGCAGTACTTC
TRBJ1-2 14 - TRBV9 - CASSGVGFNYGYTF TGTGCCAGCAGCGGAGTAGGGTTTAACTATGGCTACACCTTC
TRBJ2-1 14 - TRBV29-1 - CSVRTGSPYNEQFF TGCAGCGTCCGCACAGGCAGTCCCTACAATGAGCAGTTCTTC
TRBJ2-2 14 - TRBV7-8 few CASIVGDRTGELFF TGTGCCAGCATCGTCGGAGATCGCACCGGGGAGCTGTTTTTT
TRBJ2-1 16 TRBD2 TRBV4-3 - CASSQDGRGGYNEQFF TGCGCCAGCAGCCAAGATGGGAGGGGAGGCTACAATGAGCAGTTCTTC
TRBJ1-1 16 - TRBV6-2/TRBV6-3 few CASSYLYGKMNTEAFF TGTGCCAGCAGTTATTTGTACGGGAAAATGAACACTGAAGCTTTCTTT
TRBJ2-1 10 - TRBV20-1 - CSASIDKQFF TGCAGTGCTAGTATAGATAAGCAGTTCTTC
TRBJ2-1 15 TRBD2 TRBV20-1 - CSARNPGGSYNEQFF TGCAGTGCTAGAAACCCGGGGGGCTCCTACAATGAGCAGTTCTTC
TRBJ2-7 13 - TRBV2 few CASLGRSSYEQYF TGTGCCAGCCTAGGGAGGAGCTCCTACGAGCAGTACTTC
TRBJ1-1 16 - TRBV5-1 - CASSFRIQDGVTEAFF TGCGCCAGCAGCTTTCGTATCCAGGATGGGGTCACTGAAGCTTTCTTT
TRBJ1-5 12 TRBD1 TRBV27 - CASRQGDQPQHF TGTGCCAGCAGACAGGGGGATCAGCCCCAGCATTTT
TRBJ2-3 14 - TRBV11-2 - CASSLLYFTDTQYF TGTGCCAGCAGCTTACTGTATTTCACAGATACGCAGTATTTT
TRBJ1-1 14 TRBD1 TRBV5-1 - CASSGGQGLVEAFF TGCGCCAGCAGCGGGGGACAGGGGCTCGTTGAAGCTTTCTTT
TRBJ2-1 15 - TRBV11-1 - CASSPGWRGDNEQFF TGTGCCAGCAGCCCAGGGTGGCGGGGAGACAATGAGCAGTTCTTC
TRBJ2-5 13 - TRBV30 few CAWSRGLQETQYF TGTGCCTGGAGTAGGGGACTTCAAGAGACCCAGTACTTC
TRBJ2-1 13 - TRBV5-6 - CASSATSYNEQFF TGTGCCAGCAGCGCGACTAGCTACAATGAGCAGTTCTTC
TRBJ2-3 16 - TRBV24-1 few CATSDFRGCGTDTQYF TGTGCCACCAGTGATTTTCGGGGGTGTGGGACAGATACGCAGTATTTT
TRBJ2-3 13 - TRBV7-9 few CASSTLPADTQYF TGTGCCAGCAGCACATTACCAGCAGATACGCAGTATTTT
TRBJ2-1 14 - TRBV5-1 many CASSSPGGIDEQFF TGCGCCAGCAGCTCCCCTGGGGGTATCGATGAGCAGTTCTTC
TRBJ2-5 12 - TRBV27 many CASARPGETQYF TGTGCCAGCGCGCGGCCTGGGGAGACCCAGTACTTC
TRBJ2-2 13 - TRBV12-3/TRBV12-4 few CASSLQLTGELFF TGTGCCAGCAGTTTACAGCTTACCGGGGAGCTGTTTTTT
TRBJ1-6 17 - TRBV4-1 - CASSQEGPSSYNSPLHF TGCGCCAGCAGCCAAGAAGGACCAAGCTCCTATAATTCACCCCTCCACTTT
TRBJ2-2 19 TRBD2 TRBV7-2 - CASSLVPGGLAGPAGELFF TGTGCCAGCAGCTTAGTCCCCGGTGGACTAGCGGGGCCCGCGGGGGAGCTGTTTTTT
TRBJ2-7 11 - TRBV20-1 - CSATDWNEQYF TGCAGTGCTACAGACTGGAACGAGCAGTACTTC
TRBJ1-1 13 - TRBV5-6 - CASRPLGSTEAFF TGTGCCAGCCGACCACTTGGGAGCACTGAAGCTTTCTTT
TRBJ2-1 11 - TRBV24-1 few CATSDLRRQFF TGTGCCACCAGTGATTTGCGGCGGCAGTTCTTC
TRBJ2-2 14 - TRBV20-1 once CSAMGDLNTGELFF TGCAGTGCTATGGGGGATCTGAACACCGGGGAGCTGTTTTTT
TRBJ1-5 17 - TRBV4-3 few CASSQGPIGGPGQPQHF TGCGCCAGCAGCCAAGGTCCCATTGGCGGGCCGGGGCAGCCCCAGCATTTT
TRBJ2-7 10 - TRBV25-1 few CASSGVEQYF TGTGCCAGCAGTGGGGTCGAGCAGTACTTC
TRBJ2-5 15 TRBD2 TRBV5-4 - CASSLTSGREETQYF TGTGCCAGCAGCTTGACTAGCGGGAGGGAAGAGACCCAGTACTTC
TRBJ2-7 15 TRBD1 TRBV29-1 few CSVGGRQGLSYEQYF TGCAGCGTTGGAGGAAGACAGGGCCTCTCCTACGAGCAGTACTTC
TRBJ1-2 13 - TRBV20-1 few CSAPGRGEVGYTF TGCAGTGCTCCAGGACGGGGGGAAGTAGGCTACACCTTC
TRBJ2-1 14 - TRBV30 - CAWSEGAGRNEQFF TGTGCCTGGAGCGAAGGGGCAGGGAGAAATGAGCAGTTCTTC
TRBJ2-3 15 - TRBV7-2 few CASSPNSGSTDTQYF TGTGCCAGCAGCCCTAACAGCGGGTCCACAGATACGCAGTATTTT
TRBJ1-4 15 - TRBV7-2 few CASSLTNGNNEKLFF TGTGCCAGCAGCTTAACGAATGGGAATAATGAAAAACTGTTTTTT
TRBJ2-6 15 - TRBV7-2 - CASSFSFSGANVLTF TGTGCCAGCAGCTTCTCTTTCTCGGGGGCCAACGTCCTGACTTTC
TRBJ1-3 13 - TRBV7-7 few CASSLEVGNTIYF TGTGCTAGCAGCTTAGAGGTGGGAAACACCATATATTTT
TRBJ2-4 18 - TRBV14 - CASSQDLRGKITKNIQYF TGTGCCAGCAGCCAAGATTTGAGAGGAAAGATCACCAAAAACATTCAGTACTTC
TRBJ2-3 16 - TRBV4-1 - CASSQDFPGSSDTQYF TGCGCCAGCAGCCAAGATTTTCCGGGGAGTTCAGATACGCAGTATTTT
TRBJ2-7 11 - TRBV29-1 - CSVETSYEQYF TGCAGCGTTGAAACTTCCTACGAGCAGTACTTC
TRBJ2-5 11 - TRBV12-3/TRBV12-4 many CASSRSEIQYF TGTGCCAGCAGCCGTTCTGAAATCCAGTACTTC
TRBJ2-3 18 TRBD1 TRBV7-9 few CASSPNLSGQGKPDTQYF TGTGCCAGCAGCCCCAACTTGTCGGGACAGGGTAAGCCAGATACGCAGTATTTT
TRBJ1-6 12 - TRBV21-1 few CALPTGNLPLHF TGTGCCCTCCCGACGGGGAATTTACCTCTCCACTTT
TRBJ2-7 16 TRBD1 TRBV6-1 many CASSEASGTGAYEQYF TGTGCCAGCAGTGAAGCCTCCGGGACAGGGGCCTACGAGCAGTACTTC
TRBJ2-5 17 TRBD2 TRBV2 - CASSGAKQRENQETQYF TGTGCCAGCAGTGGGGCTAAGCAGCGGGAGAACCAAGAGACCCAGTACTTC
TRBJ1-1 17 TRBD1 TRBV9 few CASSGGQGAAMNTEAFF TGTGCCAGCAGCGGGGGACAGGGGGCGGCCATGAACACTGAAGCTTTCTTT